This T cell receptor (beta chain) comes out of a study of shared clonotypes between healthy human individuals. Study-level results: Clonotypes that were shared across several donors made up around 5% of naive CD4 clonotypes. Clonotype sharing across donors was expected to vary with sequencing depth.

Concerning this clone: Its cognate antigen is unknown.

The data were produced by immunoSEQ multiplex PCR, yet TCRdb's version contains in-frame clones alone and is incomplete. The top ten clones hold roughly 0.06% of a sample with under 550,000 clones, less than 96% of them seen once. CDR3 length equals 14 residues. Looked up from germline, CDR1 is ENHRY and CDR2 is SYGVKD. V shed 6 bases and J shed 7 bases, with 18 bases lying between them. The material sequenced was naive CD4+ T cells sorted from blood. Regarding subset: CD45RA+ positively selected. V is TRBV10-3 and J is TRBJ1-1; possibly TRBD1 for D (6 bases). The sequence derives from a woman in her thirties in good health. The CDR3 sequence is CAISYGQTTGEAFF. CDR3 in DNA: TGTGCCATCAGCTACGGACAGACGACGGGTGAAGCTTTCTTT.